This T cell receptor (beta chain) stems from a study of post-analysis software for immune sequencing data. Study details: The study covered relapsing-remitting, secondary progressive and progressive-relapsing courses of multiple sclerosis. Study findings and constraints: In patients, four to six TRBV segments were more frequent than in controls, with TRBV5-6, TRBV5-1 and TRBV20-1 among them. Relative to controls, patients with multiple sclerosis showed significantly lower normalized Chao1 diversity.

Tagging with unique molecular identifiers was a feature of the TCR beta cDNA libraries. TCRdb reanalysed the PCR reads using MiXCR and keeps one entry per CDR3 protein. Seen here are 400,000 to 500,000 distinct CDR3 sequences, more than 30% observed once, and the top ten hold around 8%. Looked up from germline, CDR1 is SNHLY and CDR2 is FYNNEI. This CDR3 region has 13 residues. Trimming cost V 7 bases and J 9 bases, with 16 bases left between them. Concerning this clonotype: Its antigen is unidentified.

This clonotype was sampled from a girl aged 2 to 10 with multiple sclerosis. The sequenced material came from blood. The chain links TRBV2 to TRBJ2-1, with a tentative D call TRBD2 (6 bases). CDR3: CASTIRGGSEQFF. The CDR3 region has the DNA TGTGCCAGCACTATCCGCGGAGGGAGTGAGCAGTTCTTC.